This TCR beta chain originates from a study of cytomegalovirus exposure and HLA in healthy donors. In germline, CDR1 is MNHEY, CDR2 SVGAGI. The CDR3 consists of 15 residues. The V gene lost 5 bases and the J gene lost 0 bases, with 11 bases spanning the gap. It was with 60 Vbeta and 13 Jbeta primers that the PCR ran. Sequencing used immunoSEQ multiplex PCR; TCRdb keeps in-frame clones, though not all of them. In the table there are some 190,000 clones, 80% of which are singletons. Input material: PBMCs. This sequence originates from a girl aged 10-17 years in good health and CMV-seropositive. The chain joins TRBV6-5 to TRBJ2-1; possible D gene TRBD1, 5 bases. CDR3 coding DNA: TGTGCCAGCAGTAGGGGTACCCTCTCCTACAATGAGCAGTTCTTC. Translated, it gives CASSRGTLSYNEQFF.